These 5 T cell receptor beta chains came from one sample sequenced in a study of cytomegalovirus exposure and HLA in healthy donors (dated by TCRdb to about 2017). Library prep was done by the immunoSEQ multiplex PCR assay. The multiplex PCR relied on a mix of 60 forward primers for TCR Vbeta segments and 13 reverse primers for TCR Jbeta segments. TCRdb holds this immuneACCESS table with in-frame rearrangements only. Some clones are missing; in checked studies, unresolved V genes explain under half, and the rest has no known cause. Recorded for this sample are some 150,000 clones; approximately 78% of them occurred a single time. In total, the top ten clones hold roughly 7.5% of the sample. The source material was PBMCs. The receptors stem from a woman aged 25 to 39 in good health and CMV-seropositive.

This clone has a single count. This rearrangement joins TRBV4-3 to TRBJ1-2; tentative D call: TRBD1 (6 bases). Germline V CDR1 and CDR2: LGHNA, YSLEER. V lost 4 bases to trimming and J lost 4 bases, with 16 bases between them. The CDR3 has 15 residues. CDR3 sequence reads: CASSPGVVRVYGYTF. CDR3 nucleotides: TGCGCCAGCAGCCCAGGGGTAGTTCGGGTCTATGGCTACACCTTC.

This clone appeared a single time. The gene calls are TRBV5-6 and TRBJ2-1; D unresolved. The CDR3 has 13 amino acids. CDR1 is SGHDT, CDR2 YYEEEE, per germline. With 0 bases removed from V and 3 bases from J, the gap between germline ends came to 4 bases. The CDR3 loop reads CASSLDIYNEQFF. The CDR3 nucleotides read TGTGCCAGCAGCTTGGACATCTACAATGAGCAGTTCTTC.

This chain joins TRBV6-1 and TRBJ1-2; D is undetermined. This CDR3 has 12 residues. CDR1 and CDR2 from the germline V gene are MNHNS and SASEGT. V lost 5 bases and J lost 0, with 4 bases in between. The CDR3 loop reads CASSPANYGYTF. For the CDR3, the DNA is TGTGCCAGCAGTCCAGCTAACTATGGCTACACCTTC.

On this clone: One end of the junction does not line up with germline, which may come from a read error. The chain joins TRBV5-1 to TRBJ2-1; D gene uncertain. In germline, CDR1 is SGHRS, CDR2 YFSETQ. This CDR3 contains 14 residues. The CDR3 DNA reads TGCGCCAGCAGCTTGGGGTCCGCCGACAACGAGCAGTTCTTC. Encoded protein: CASSLGSADNEQFF.

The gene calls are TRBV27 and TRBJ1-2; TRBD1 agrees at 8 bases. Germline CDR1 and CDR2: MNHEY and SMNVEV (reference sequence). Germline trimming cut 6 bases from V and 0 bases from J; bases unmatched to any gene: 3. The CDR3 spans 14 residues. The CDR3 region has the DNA TGTGCCAGCAGGTCGACAGGGGCTAACTATGGCTACACCTTC. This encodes CASRSTGANYGYTF.